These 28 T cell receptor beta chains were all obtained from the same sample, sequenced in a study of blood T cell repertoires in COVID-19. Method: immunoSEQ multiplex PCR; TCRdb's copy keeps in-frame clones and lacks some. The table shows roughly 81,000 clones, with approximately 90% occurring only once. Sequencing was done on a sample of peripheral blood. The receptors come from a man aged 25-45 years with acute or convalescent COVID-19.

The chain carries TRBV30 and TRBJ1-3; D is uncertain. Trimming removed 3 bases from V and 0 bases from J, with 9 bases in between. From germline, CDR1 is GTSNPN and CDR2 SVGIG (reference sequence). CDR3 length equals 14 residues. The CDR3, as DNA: TGTGCCTGGAGCCTTAGAAACTCTGGAAACACCATATATTTT. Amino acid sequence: CAWSLRNSGNTIYF.

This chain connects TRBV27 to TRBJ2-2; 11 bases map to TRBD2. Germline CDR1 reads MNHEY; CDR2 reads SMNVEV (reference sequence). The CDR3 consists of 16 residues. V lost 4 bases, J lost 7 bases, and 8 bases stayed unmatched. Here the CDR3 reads CASSSNSGRVYGELFF. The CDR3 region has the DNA TGTGCCAGCAGTTCTAATAGCGGGAGGGTTTACGGGGAGCTGTTTTTT.

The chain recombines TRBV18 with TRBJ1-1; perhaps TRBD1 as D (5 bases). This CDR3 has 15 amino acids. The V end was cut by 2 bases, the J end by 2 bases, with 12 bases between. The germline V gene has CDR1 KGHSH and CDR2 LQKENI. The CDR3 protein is CASSPSSGVNTEAFF. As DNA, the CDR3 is TGTGCCAGCTCACCATCGTCGGGGGTTAACACTGAAGCTTTCTTT.

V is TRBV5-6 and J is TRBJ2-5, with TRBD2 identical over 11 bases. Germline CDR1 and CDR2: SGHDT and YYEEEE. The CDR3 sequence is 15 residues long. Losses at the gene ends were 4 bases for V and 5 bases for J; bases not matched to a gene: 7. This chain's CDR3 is CASSPGLAVLETQYF. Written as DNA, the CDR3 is TGTGCCAGCAGCCCGGGACTAGCGGTCCTCGAGACCCAGTACTTC.

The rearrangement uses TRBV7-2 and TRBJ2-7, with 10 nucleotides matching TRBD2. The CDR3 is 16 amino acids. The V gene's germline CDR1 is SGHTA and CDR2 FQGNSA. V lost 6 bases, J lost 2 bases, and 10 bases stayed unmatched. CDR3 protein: CASSLAGTSATYEQYF. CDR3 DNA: TGTGCCAGCAGTTTGGCCGGGACTAGCGCGACCTACGAGCAGTACTTC.

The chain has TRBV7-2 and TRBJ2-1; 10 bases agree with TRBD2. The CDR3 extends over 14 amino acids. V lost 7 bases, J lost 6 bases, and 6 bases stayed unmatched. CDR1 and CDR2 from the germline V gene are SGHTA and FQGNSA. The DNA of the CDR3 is TGTGCCAGCAAAGCGGGAGGGCCTATCAATGAGCAGTTCTTC. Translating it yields CASKAGGPINEQFF.

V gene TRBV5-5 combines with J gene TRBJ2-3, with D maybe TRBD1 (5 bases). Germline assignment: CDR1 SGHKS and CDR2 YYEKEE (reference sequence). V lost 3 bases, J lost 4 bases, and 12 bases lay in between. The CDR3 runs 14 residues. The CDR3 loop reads CASSSQGMPDTQYF. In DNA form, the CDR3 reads TGTGCCAGCAGCTCCCAGGGTATGCCAGATACGCAGTATTTT.

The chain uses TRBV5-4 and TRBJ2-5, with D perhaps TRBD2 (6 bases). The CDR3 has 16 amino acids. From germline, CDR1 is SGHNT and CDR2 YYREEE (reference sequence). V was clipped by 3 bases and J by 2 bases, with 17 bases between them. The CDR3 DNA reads TGTGCCAGCAGCTCCGGGGGAGTGGCGGCACAAGAGACCCAGTACTTC. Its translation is CASSSGGVAAQETQYF.

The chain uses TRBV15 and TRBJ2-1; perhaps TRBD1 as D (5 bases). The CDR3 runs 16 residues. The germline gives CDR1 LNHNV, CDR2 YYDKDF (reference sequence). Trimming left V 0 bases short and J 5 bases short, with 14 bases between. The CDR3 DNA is TGTGCCACCAGCAGAGATTCAAGGGGTAGGCACAATGAGCAGTTCTTC. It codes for CATSRDSRGRHNEQFF. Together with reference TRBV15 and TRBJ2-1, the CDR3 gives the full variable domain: DAMVIQNPRYQVTQFGKPVTLSCSQTLNHNVMYWYQQKSSQAPKLLFHYYDKDFNNEADTPDNFQSRRPNTSFCFLDIRSPGLGDTAMYLCATSRDSRGRHNEQFFGPGTRLTVL.

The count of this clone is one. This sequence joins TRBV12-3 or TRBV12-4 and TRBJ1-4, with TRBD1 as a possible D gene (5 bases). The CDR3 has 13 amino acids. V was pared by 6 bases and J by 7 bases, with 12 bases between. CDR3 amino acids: CASSLSQGEKLFF. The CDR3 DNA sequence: TGTGCCAGCAGCCTCTCGCAGGGTGAAAAACTGTTTTTT.

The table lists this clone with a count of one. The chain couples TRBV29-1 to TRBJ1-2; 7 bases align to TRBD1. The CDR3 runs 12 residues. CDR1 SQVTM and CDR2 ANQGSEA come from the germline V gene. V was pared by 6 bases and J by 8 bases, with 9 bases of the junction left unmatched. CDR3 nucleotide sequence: TGCAGCGTGCGCAGGGGGATCTACGGCTACACCTTC. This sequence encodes CSVRRGIYGYTF.

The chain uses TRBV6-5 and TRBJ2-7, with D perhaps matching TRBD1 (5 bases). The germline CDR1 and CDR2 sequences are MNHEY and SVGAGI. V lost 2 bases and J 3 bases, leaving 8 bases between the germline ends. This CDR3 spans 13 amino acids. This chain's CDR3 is CASSYRGFYEQYF. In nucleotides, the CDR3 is TGTGCCAGCAGTTACAGGGGTTTCTACGAGCAGTACTTC.

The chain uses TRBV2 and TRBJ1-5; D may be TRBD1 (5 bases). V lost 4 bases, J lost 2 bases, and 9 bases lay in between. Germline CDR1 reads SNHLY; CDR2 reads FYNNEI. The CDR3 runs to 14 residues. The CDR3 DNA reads TGTGCCAGCAGTGTCCAGGGCGGCAATCAGCCCCAGCATTTT. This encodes CASSVQGGNQPQHF.

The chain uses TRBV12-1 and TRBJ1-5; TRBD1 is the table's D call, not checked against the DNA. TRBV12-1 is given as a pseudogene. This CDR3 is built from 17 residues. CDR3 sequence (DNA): TGTGCCAGCAGCAAAACCGGGGACAGCCAAACCTGCTGGCCCCAGCATTTT. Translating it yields CASSKTGDSQTCWPQHF.

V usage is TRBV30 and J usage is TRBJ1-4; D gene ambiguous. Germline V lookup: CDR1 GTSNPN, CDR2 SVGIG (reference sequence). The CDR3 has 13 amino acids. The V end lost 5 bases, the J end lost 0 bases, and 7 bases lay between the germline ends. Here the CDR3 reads CAWQLATNEKLFF. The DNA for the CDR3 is TGTGCCTGGCAATTAGCAACTAATGAAAAACTGTTTTTT.

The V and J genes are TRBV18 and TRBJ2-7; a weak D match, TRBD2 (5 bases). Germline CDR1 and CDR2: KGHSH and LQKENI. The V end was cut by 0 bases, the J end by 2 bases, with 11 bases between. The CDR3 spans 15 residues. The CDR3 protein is CASSPPREGTYEQYF. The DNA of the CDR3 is TGTGCCAGCTCACCACCGAGGGAAGGGACCTACGAGCAGTACTTC.

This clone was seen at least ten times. Here the CDR3 DNA reads TGTGCCAGCACCAATGGGGGAGGGCCCCAGCATTTT. Its translation: CASTNGGGPQHF. The rearrangement uses TRBV12-3 or TRBV12-4 and TRBJ1-5; possibly TRBD1 for D (5 bases). The ends were cut back, 7 bases at V and 9 bases at J, with 13 bases in the middle. The CDR3 covers 12 residues.

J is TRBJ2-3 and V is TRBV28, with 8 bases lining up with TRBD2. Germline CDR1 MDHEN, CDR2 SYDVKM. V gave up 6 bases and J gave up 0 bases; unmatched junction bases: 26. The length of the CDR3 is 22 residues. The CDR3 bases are TGTGCCAGCAGACCGGGACTAGTTCGCTTCGAGGTTTGCCCTATTAGCACAGATACGCAGTATTTT. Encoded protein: CASRPGLVRFEVCPISTDTQYF. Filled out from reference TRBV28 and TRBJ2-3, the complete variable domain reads DVKVTQSSRYLVKRTGEKVFLECVQDMDHENMFWYRQDPGLGLRLIYFSYDVKMKEKGDIPEGYSVSREKKERFSLILESASTNQTSMYLCASRPGLVRFEVCPISTDTQYFGPGTRLTVL.

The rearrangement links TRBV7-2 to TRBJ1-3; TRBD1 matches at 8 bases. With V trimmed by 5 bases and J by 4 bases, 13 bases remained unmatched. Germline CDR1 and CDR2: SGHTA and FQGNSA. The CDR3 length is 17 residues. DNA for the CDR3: TGTGCCAGCAGCCTTTACCGACAGGGGATTGCGGGAAACACCATATATTTT. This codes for CASSLYRQGIAGNTIYF. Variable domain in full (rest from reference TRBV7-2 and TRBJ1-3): GAGVSQSPSNKVTEKGKDVELRCDPISGHTALYWYRQSLGQGLEFLIYFQGNSAPDKSGLPSDRFSAERTGGSVSTLTIQRTQQEDSAVYLCASSLYRQGIAGNTIYFGEGSWLTVV.

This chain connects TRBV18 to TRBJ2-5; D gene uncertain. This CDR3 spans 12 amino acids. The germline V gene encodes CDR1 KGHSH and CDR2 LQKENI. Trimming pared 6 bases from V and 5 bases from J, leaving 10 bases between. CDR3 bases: TGTGCCAGCTCCCCCGGTCGGGAGACCCAGTACTTC. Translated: CASSPGRETQYF.

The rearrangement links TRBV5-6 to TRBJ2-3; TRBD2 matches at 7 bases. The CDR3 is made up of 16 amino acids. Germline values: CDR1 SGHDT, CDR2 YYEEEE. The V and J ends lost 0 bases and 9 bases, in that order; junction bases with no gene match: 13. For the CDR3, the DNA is TGTGCCAGCAGCTTGGAGAAGGGACTACCCGGGACCACGCAGTATTTT. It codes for CASSLEKGLPGTTQYF.

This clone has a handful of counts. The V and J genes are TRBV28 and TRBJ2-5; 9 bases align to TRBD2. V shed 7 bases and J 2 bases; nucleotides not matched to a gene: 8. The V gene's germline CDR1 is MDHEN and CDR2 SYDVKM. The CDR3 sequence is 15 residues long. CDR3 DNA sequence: TGTGCCAGCAACCTAGCGGGAATAAAGCAAGAGACCCAGTACTTC. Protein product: CASNLAGIKQETQYF.

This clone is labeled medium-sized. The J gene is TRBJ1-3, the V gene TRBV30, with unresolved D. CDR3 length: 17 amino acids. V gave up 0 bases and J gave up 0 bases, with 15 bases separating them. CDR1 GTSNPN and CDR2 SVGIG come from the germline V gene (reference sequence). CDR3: CAWSVPHSSGSGNTIYF. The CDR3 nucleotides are TGTGCCTGGAGTGTACCCCATTCGAGTGGCTCTGGAAACACCATATATTTT.

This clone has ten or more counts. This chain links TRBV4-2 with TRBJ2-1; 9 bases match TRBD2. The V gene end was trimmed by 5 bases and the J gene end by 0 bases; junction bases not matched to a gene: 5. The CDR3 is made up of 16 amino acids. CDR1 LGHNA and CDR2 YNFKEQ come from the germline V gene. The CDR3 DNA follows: TGTGCCAGCAGCTCATCTAGCGGGACCTCCTACAATGAGCAGTTCTTC. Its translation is CASSSSSGTSYNEQFF.

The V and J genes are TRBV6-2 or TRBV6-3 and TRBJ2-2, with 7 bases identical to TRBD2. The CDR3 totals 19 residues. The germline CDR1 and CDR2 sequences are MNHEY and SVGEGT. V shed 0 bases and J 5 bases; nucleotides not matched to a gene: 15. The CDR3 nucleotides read TGTGCCAGCAGTTACTCGAATATTCCTCTGGCGGGAGATACCGGGGAGCTGTTTTTT. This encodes CASSYSNIPLAGDTGELFF.

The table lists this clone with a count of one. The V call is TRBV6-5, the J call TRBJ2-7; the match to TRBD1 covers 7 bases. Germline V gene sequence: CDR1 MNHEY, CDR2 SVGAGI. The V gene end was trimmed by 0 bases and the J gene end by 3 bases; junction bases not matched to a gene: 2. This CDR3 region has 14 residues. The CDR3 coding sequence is TGTGCCAGCAGTTACTCTCGACAGGGCTACGAGCAGTACTTC. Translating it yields CASSYSRQGYEQYF.

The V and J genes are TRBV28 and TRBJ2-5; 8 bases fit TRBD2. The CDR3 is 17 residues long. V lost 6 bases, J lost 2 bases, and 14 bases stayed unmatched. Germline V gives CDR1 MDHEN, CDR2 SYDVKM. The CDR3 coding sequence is TGTGCCAGCAGCCCTAACCGCCGGCGGGAGGCACAAGAGACCCAGTACTTC. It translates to CASSPNRRREAQETQYF.

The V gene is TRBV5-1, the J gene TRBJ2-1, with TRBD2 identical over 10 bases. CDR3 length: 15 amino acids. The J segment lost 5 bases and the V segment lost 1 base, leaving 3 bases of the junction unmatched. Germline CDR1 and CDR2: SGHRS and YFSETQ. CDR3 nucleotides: TGCGCCAGCAGCTTGACTAGCGGGACCCACAATGAGCAGTTCTTC. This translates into CASSLTSGTHNEQFF.